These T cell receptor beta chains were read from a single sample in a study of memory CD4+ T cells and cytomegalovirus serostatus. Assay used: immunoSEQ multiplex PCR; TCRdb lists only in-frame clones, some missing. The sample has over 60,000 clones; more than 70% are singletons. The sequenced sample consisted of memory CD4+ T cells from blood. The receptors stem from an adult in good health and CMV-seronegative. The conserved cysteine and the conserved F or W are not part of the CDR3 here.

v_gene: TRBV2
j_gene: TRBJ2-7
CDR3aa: ASTPGAGDFYEQY

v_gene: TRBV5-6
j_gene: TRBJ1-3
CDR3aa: ASSPEDSGNTIY

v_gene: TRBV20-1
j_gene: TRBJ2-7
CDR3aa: SATDYEQY

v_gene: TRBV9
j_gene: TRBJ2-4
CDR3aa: ASSVGTGGDIQY

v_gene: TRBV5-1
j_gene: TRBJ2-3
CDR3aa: ASSSRTDRTDTQY

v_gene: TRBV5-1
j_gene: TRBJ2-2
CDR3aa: ASSTTSGGAQTGELF

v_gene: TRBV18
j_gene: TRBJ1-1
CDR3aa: ASSPRTWETEAF

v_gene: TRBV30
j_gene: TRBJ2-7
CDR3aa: AWSLSSLRHEQY

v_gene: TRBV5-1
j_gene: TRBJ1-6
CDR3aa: ASSLETVGSPLH

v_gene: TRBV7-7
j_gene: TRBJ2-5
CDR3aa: ASSLDFEGTQY

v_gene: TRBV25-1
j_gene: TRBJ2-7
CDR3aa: ASRNRDSSYEQY

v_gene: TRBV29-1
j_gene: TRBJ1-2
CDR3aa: SVDSGGYT

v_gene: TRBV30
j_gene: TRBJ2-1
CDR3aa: AWSVLSGNEQF

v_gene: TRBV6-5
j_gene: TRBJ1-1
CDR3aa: ASTRVPTEREAF

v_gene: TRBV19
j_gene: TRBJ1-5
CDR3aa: ASSIERGRAHNQPQH

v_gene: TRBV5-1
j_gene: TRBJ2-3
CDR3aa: ASSPPFGTDTQY

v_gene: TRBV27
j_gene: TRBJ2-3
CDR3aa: ASSPGAGGYTDTQY

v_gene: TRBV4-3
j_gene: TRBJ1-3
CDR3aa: ASSQEVAGSSGNTIY

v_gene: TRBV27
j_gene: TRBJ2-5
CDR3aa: ASSLLGDGGQETQY

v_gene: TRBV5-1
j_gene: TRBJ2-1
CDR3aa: ASSQTSGGASYNEQF

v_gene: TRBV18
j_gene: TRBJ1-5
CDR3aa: ASSPGQMNSNQPQH

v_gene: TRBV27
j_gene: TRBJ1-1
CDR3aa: ASSHGSGLRGTEAF

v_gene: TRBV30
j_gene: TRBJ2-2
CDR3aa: AWSLLGNQNTGELF

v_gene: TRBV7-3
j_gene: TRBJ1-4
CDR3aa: ASSPRGGSEEKLF

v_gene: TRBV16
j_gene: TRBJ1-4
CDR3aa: ASSQSPGANEKLF

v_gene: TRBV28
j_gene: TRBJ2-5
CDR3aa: ASSPGLAGGQETQY

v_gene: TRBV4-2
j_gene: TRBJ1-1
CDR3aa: ASSQGMGHGDTEAF

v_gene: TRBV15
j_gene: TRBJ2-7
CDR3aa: ATSREGEVNEQY

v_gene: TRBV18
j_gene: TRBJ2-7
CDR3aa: ASSPVSGPYEQY

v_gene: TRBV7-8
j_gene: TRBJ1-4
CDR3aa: ASSPTDRGVEKLF

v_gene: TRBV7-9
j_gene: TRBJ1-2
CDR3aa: ASVTEQRRRLGYT

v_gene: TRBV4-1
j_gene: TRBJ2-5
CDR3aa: ASSQVSGMETQY

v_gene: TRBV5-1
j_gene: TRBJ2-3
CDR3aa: ASSLAQSTDTQY

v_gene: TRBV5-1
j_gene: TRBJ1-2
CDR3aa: ASRDNNYGYT

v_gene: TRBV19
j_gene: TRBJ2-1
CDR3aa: ASSSRGLNEQF

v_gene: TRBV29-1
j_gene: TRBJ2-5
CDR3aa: SVDRGMGETQY

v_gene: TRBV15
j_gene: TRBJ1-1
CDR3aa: ATSRDRVGGTEAF